This TCR beta chain was captured by sequencing in a study of response to subunit inactivated influenza vaccine. There are 13 residues in the CDR3. CDR1 is SGHAT and CDR2 is FQNNGV in the germline V gene. Trimming pared 4 bases from V and 6 bases from J, leaving 9 bases between. Study conclusions and caveats: That few new T cells are recruited by each seasonal influenza vaccination was the authors' suggestion.

This clonotype was detected ten times or more. Its antigen is as yet unknown. TCRdb redid the calling of the RT-PCR reads with MiXCR, one entry per CDR3 protein. The profile shows around 300,000 distinct CDR3 sequences, roughly 22% of them singletons. This sequence joins TRBV11-2 and TRBJ1-4; no clear D. The source is a man aged 45 to 75 who received an inactivated influenza vaccine. Here the sequenced sample was PBMCs from blood, taken around 22 months after vaccination. CDR3 in amino acids: CASSYGEYEKLFF. The CDR3 nucleotides are TGTGCCAGCAGCTACGGAGAGTATGAAAAACTGTTTTTT. Drawing the rest from reference TRBV11-2 and TRBJ1-4, the complete variable domain is EAGVAQSPRYKIIEKRQSVAFWCNPISGHATLYWYQQILGQGPKLLIQFQNNGVVDDSQLPKDRFSAERLKGVDSTLKIQPAKLEDSAVYLCASSYGEYEKLFFGSGTQLSVL.